Following are 20 T cell receptor beta chains from one sample sequenced in a study of CD8+ T cells in alopecia areata. The authors extracted RNA and reverse transcribed it into cDNA as the sequencing template. Assay: immunoSEQ multiplex PCR; the TCRdb copy retains only in-frame clones and omits some. The sample lists over 25,000 clones; roughly 80% were seen once. Sequenced sample: NKG2D-low CD8+ T cells sorted from blood. The receptors originated from a human donor with alopecia areata.

This chain links TRBV6-5 with TRBJ2-1; D is ambiguous. The germline CDR1 and CDR2 sequences are MNHEY and SVGAGI. The CDR3 extends over 13 amino acids. Trimming removed 0 bases from V and 6 bases from J, with 6 bases in between. This CDR3 reads CASSYSVGNEQFF. CDR3 bases: TGTGCCAGCAGTTACTCAGTAGGCAATGAGCAGTTCTTC.

The chain uses TRBV5-1 and TRBJ2-7; perhaps TRBD2 as D (7 bases). Trimming pared 0 bases from V and 4 bases from J, leaving 14 bases between. Per germline, CDR1 SGHRS and CDR2 YFSETQ. The CDR3 loop spans 15 amino acids. CDR3 bases: TGCGCCAGCAGCTTGGACGGGGGGCAGGTTTACGAGCAGTACTTC. Protein product: CASSLDGGQVYEQYF.

The chain combines TRBV6-1 with TRBJ2-7; no reliable D call. Deletions cut 0 bases from V and 1 base from J, with 10 bases between. The CDR3 loop spans 15 amino acids. In germline, CDR1 is MNHNS, CDR2 SASEGT. The CDR3 spells CASSEALSGSYEQYF. The DNA of the CDR3 is TGTGCCAGCAGTGAAGCTCTATCAGGATCCTACGAGCAGTACTTC.

The table lists this clone with a count of one. V usage is TRBV7-9 and J usage is TRBJ1-5, with 7 bases lining up with TRBD1. Germline CDR1 is SEHNR and CDR2 is FQNEAQ (reference sequence). This CDR3 is built from 17 residues. The J segment lost 3 bases and the V segment lost 1 base, leaving 9 bases of the junction unmatched. This chain's CDR3 is CASSLGPDRDLNQPQHF. In nucleotides, the CDR3 is TGTGCCAGCAGCTTAGGGCCCGACAGGGACCTCAATCAGCCCCAGCATTTT.

The rearrangement links TRBV9 to TRBJ1-1; TRBD1 might be the D (5 bases). Germline CDR1 and CDR2: SGDLS and YYNGEE. The V and J ends lost 2 bases and 7 bases respectively, with 18 bases between them. This CDR3 is built from 15 residues. CDR3 residues: CASSVGWGRANEAFF. CDR3 bases: TGTGCCAGCAGCGTCGGGTGGGGCAGAGCCAATGAAGCTTTCTTT.

This clone was picked up a small number of times. The gene calls are TRBV7-9 and TRBJ2-2, with D possibly TRBD1 on 7 matching bases. The germline V and J ends were trimmed by 5 bases and 6 bases, with 16 bases remaining between them. Germline CDR1 SEHNR, CDR2 FQNEAQ (reference sequence). The CDR3 spans 15 residues. The CDR3 reads CASSQGTGEAGELFF. The CDR3, as DNA: TGTGCCAGCAGCCAAGGAACAGGGGAGGCCGGGGAGCTGTTTTTT.

The J gene is TRBJ2-2, the V gene TRBV7-9; 8 bases fit TRBD1. The CDR3 spans 15 residues. Losses at the gene ends were 1 base for V and 5 bases for J; bases not matched to a gene: 3. Germline V gene lookup returns CDR1 SEHNR and CDR2 FQNEAQ (reference sequence). The DNA for the CDR3 is TGTGCCAGCAGCTTAGAGAACAGGGGGACCGGGGAGCTGTTTTTT. Protein: CASSLENRGTGELFF. Drawing the rest from reference TRBV7-9 and TRBJ2-2, the complete variable domain is DTGVSQNPRHKITKRGQNVTFRCDPISEHNRLYWYRQTLGQGPEFLTYFQNEAQLEKSRLLSDRFSAERPKGSFSTLEIQRTEQGDSAMYLCASSLENRGTGELFFGEGSRLTVL.

The chain uses TRBV6-6 and TRBJ2-2, with 7 bases aligning to TRBD1. Germline V gene lookup returns CDR1 MNHNY and CDR2 SVGAGI (reference sequence). The CDR3 contains 15 residues. V shed 5 bases, J shed 4 bases, and the junction held 7 bases outside the gene matches. In DNA form, the CDR3 reads TGTGCCAGCAGTCGGACAGGATCGGGCACCGGGGAGCTGTTTTTT. Residues: CASSRTGSGTGELFF.

V usage is TRBV29-1 and J usage is TRBJ2-1; TRBD1 aligns across 7 bases. J gave up 3 bases and V 6 bases, and 2 bases lay outside the gene matches. Germline CDR1 SQVTM, CDR2 ANQGSEA. There are 12 residues in the CDR3. The CDR3 protein is CSVRDSYNEQFF. The CDR3 DNA is TGCAGCGTACGGGACAGCTACAATGAGCAGTTCTTC.

The chain employs TRBV7-9 and TRBJ2-1; TRBD2 agrees at 14 bases. The germline V gene encodes CDR1 SEHNR and CDR2 FQNEAQ (reference sequence). The length of the CDR3 is 13 residues. V shed 11 bases and J 6 bases; nucleotides not matched to a gene: 3. CDR3: CAVGTSGSNEQFF. The CDR3 nucleotides read TGTGCCGTGGGGACTAGCGGGAGCAATGAGCAGTTCTTC.

This clone was seen just once. J is TRBJ2-6 and V is TRBV6-1; no clear D. CDR1 is MNHNS, CDR2 SASEGT, per germline. The CDR3 covers 15 residues. The V and J ends lost 0 bases and 0 bases respectively, with 3 bases between them. Written as DNA, the CDR3 is TGTGCCAGCAGTGAAGCACACTCTGGGGCCAACGTCCTGACTTTC. As protein: CASSEAHSGANVLTF.

J is TRBJ2-1 and V is TRBV29-1, with 8 bases fitting TRBD1. The CDR3 is 11 residues long. Germline-derived CDR1 and CDR2 are SQVTM and ANQGSEA. V dropped 7 bases and J dropped 6; count of bases not matched to a gene: 2. CDR3 protein: CSGGQGNEQFF. CDR3 in DNA: TGCAGCGGCGGACAGGGCAATGAGCAGTTCTTC.

The V call is TRBV2, the J call TRBJ2-5; D is ambiguous. This CDR3 is built from 9 residues. CDR1 and CDR2 from the germline V gene are SNHLY and FYNNEI. CDR3 DNA: TGTGCAGACGGGGAGACCCAGTACTTC. It encodes CADGETQYF.

J is TRBJ2-5 and V is TRBV6-4, with TRBD2 matching over 9 bases. CDR3 size: 15 residues. CDR1 is MRHNA and CDR2 is SNTAGT in the germline V gene. Trimming cost V 5 bases and J 5 bases; bases outside gene matches: 9. CDR3 in amino acids: CASSSLAGEAETQYF. Here the CDR3 DNA reads TGTGCCAGCAGTTCCTTAGCGGGGGAGGCGGAGACCCAGTACTTC.

The genes are TRBV5-6 and TRBJ2-7; 7 positions agree with TRBD2. V lost 4 bases to trimming and J lost 0 bases; unmatched junction nucleotides: 7. The germline V gene has CDR1 SGHDT and CDR2 YYEEEE. CDR3 length equals 15 residues. Here the CDR3 DNA reads TGTGCCAGCAGCGCAACTAGCGAGAGCTCCTACGAGCAGTACTTC. Its protein product is CASSATSESSYEQYF. Full variable domain (missing parts from reference TRBV5-6 and TRBJ2-7): DAGVTQSPTHLIKTRGQQVTLRCSPKSGHDTVSWYQQALGQGPQFIFQYYEEEERQRGNFPDRFSGHQFPNYSSELNVNALLLGDSALYLCASSATSESSYEQYFGPGTRLTVT.

In DNA, the CDR3 is TGTGTTGAGGTAGCGGAGTCCAATGAGCAGTTCTTC. Residues: CVEVAESNEQFF. The rearrangement uses TRBV5-4 and TRBJ2-1, with D perhaps TRBD2 (6 bases). Per germline, CDR1 SGHNT and CDR2 YYREEE (reference sequence). This CDR3 is 12 amino acids long.

This clone has just one count. This rearrangement joins TRBV5-6 to TRBJ2-1; 11 bases align to TRBD2. The germline gives CDR1 SGHDT, CDR2 YYEEEE. This CDR3 region has 16 residues. The V segment lost 4 bases and the J segment 4 bases; nucleotides outside the gene matches: 7. As DNA, the CDR3 is TGTGCCAGCAGCCTGGAGGGACTAGCGGAATACAATGAGCAGTTCTTC. As protein: CASSLEGLAEYNEQFF.

This clone came up a few times. The rearrangement joins TRBV18 to TRBJ2-5; no reliable D call. This CDR3 has 15 amino acids. V lost 3 bases and J 4 bases, leaving 15 bases between the germline ends. In germline, CDR1 is KGHSH, CDR2 LQKENI. CDR3 bases: TGTGCCAGCTCACCGAAACGCCAAGAGAGAGAGACCCAGTACTTC. Its protein product is CASSPKRQERETQYF.

The chain recombines TRBV6-1 with TRBJ2-3; D unclear. Germline V lookup: CDR1 MNHNS, CDR2 SASEGT. Deletions cut 6 bases from V and 3 bases from J, with 10 bases between. This CDR3 contains 13 residues. CDR3 coding DNA: TGTGCCAGCAGCCTAGGTGAAACAGATACGCAGTATTTT. Protein: CASSLGETDTQYF.

The chain uses TRBV27 and TRBJ2-7; D is unclear. The CDR3 has 11 residues. Germline CDR1 is MNHEY and CDR2 is SMNVEV (reference sequence). Trimming stripped 4 bases from V and 4 bases from J, with 5 bases between. CDR3 sequence: CASSWGYEQYF. CDR3 sequence (DNA): TGTGCCAGCAGTTGGGGATACGAGCAGTACTTC.